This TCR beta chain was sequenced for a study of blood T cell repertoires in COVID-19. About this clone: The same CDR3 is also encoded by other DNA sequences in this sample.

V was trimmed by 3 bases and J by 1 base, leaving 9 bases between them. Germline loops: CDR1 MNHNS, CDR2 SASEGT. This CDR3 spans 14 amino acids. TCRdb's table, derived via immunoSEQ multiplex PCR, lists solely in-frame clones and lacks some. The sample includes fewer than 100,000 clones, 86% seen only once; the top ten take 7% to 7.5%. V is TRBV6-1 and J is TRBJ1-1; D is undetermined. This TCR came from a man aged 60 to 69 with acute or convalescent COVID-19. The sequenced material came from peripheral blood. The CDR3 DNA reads TGTGCCAGCAGTGAGGCGACGGGGAACACTGAAGCTTTCTTT. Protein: CASSEATGNTEAFF.